The 8 T cell receptor beta chains presented below share a single source sample, sequenced in a study of human T cells and chemical hapten exposure. TCRdb called the RACE reads again in MiXCR, with one record for every CDR3 protein. The table lists 120,000 or so distinct CDR3 sequences, approximately 10% of them singletons. As for time point: patch test 3, about 24 weeks after DPC sensitization. Described treatment: therapeutic diphenylcyclopropenone sensitization with weekly scalp DPC. Sample: whole blood, taken in connection with sensitization to the hapten diphenylcyclopropenone (DPC). These receptors were collected from a woman aged 50 to 60 with alopecia areata. Some clones in this sample may be carry-over from other donors' samples.

This clonotype showed up many times. V and J are TRBV2 and TRBJ2-4; 9 bases are a match to TRBD2. Germline CDR1 SNHLY, CDR2 FYNNEI. V dropped 2 bases and J dropped 0; count of bases not matched to a gene: 5. The CDR3 length is 17 residues. CDR3 protein: CASSEQSSGIAKNIQYF. The CDR3 DNA sequence: TGTGCCAGCAGTGAACAGTCTAGCGGGATAGCCAAAAACATTCAGTACTTC. Full variable domain (remainder filled in from reference TRBV2 and TRBJ2-4): EPEVTQTPSHQVTQMGQEVILRCVPISNHLYFYWYRQILGQKVEFLVSFYNNEISEKSEIFDDQFSVERPDGSNFTLKIRSTKLEDSAMYFCASSEQSSGIAKNIQYFGAGTRLSVL.

This clonotype was counted many times. The chain uses TRBV29-1 and TRBJ2-7, with a possible D match to TRBD2 (5 bases). The germline V gene has CDR1 SQVTM and CDR2 ANQGSEA. Trimming left V 1 base short and J 2 bases short, with 9 bases between. The CDR3 covers 13 residues. The chain's CDR3 is CSVEGGQTYEQYF. In nucleotides, the CDR3 is TGCAGCGTTGAAGGAGGGCAGACCTACGAGCAGTACTTC.

This clonotype has more than one count but fewer than ten. The V gene is TRBV20-1, the J gene TRBJ2-7; no clear D. This CDR3 contains 13 residues. The V end lost 0 bases, the J end lost 0 bases, and 6 bases lay between the germline ends. Germline assignment: CDR1 DFQATT and CDR2 SNEGSKA (reference sequence). CDR3 region: CSARDMRSYEQYF. For the CDR3, the DNA is TGCAGTGCTAGAGATATGCGCTCCTACGAGCAGTACTTC.

This clonotype was observed a handful of times. The V and J genes are TRBV27 and TRBJ2-3, with TRBD1 identical over 7 bases. The V segment lost 2 bases and the J segment 6 bases; nucleotides outside the gene matches: 8. The CDR3 runs 15 residues. The germline V gene has CDR1 MNHEY and CDR2 SMNVEV (reference sequence). Here the CDR3 reads CASSLRSGGRDTQYF. The CDR3 DNA sequence: TGTGCCAGCAGTTTAAGGTCAGGGGGAAGGGATACGCAGTATTTT.

This clonotype was found a few times. The chain carries TRBV24-1 and TRBJ1-5; perhaps TRBD1 as D (5 bases). V was clipped by 5 bases and J by 0 bases, with 10 bases between them. The CDR3 spans 15 residues. The germline gives CDR1 KGHDR, CDR2 SFDVKD. CDR3 residues: CATSGAGSSNQPQHF. DNA for the CDR3: TGTGCCACCAGTGGGGCAGGGAGTAGCAATCAGCCCCAGCATTTT.

This clonotype has a count of ten or more. The V and J genes are TRBV28 and TRBJ2-3, with 11 bases aligning to TRBD1. The CDR3 spans 19 residues. After removal of 5 bases from V and 2 bases from J, the junction contained 15 bases not matched to a gene. The V gene's germline CDR1 is MDHEN and CDR2 SYDVKM. CDR3 nucleotides: TGTGCCAGCAGTCCGTGGACAGGGGGCGGCGGGTTGAACACAGATACGCAGTATTTT. This codes for CASSPWTGGGGLNTDTQYF.

This clonotype was detected a few times. The chain links TRBV5-6 to TRBJ1-2; no clear D. CDR1 SGHDT and CDR2 YYEEEE come from the germline V gene. This CDR3 spans 14 amino acids. V lost 5 bases to trimming and J lost 8 bases, with 19 bases between them. The CDR3 reads CASRDMLDPGGYTF. The CDR3 DNA reads TGTGCCAGCAGGGATATGCTGGATCCGGGCGGCTACACCTTC.

This clonotype was detected ten times or more. V and J are TRBV29-1 and TRBJ2-3; TRBD2 aligns across 8 bases. Trimming cost V 4 bases and J 8 bases; bases outside gene matches: 8. The CDR3 covers 13 residues. Germline CDR1 is SQVTM and CDR2 is ANQGSEA. The CDR3 reads CSVGAGEGGTQYF. The DNA for the CDR3 is TGCAGCGTTGGAGCGGGAGAAGGAGGTACGCAGTATTTT.